Each of the 16 T cell receptor beta chains below was sequenced from the same sample in a study of T cells after somatic rescue of genetic block. Sequenced by immunoSEQ multiplex PCR; TCRdb stores in-frame clones only, minus some. The top ten clones hold roughly 1.7% of a sample with tens of thousands of clones, more than 80% of them seen once. Material for sequencing was peripheral blood mononuclear cells (PBMCs). Receptors originate from a young woman.

V is TRBV11-2 and J is TRBJ2-3; 8 nucleotides match TRBD2. Germline lookup yields CDR1 SGHAT and CDR2 FQNNGV. The CDR3 is made up of 15 amino acids. With 2 bases clipped from V and 6 bases from J, the junction kept 7 bases outside the gene matches. Here the CDR3 reads CASSLNGRAADTQYF. The DNA of the CDR3 is TGTGCCAGCAGCTTAAACGGGAGGGCCGCCGATACGCAGTATTTT. Looking up the rest from reference TRBV11-2 and TRBJ2-3 gives the full variable domain: EAGVAQSPRYKIIEKRQSVAFWCNPISGHATLYWYQQILGQGPKLLIQFQNNGVVDDSQLPKDRFSAERLKGVDSTLKIQPAKLEDSAVYLCASSLNGRAADTQYFGPGTRLTVL.

V gene TRBV6-1 combines with J gene TRBJ2-2, with TRBD1 identical over 10 bases. Germline values: CDR1 MNHNS, CDR2 SASEGT. The CDR3 consists of 15 residues. The V gene end was trimmed by 6 bases and the J gene end by 7 bases; junction bases not matched to a gene: 8. CDR3 coding DNA: TGTGCCAGCAGCGGGACAGGGGAATACAGCGGGGAGCTGTTTTTT. Its translation: CASSGTGEYSGELFF.

V is TRBV27 and J is TRBJ2-2; 9 nucleotides match TRBD1. Germline V gives CDR1 MNHEY, CDR2 SMNVEV (reference sequence). CDR3 length: 14 amino acids. V trimming: 6 bases; J trimming: 4 bases; junction bases outside the gene matches: 3. Here the CDR3 DNA reads TGTGCCAGCAGAAGGACAGGGGTCACCGGGGAGCTGTTTTTT. As protein: CASRRTGVTGELFF.

V usage is TRBV5-8 and J usage is TRBJ1-5; perhaps TRBD1 as D (6 bases). CDR3 length equals 15 residues. Germline V gene data show CDR1 as SGHTS and CDR2 as YDEGEE. Trimming took 0 bases from V and 4 from J, leaving 11 bases between them. CDR3 coding DNA: TGTGCCAGCAGCTTGGGAAACACAGGGAATCAGCCCCAGCATTTT. Translation gives CASSLGNTGNQPQHF.

The chain couples TRBV2 to TRBJ2-2; 11 bases are a match to TRBD2. Trimming removed 6 bases from V and 7 bases from J; junction bases left unmatched: 4. The germline V gene has CDR1 SNHLY and CDR2 FYNNEI. The CDR3 runs to 14 residues. CDR3 protein: CASRLLAGDGELFF. The CDR3 coding sequence is TGTGCCAGCAGGCTACTAGCGGGAGACGGGGAGCTGTTTTTT.

The chain is built from TRBV29-1 and TRBJ2-7; D not resolved. This CDR3 has 15 amino acids. V was shortened by 0 bases and J by 2 bases, with 14 bases between the two germline ends. The germline V gene encodes CDR1 SQVTM and CDR2 ANQGSEA. The CDR3 reads CSVEEDGAPAYEQYF. In DNA, the CDR3 is TGCAGCGTTGAAGAGGACGGAGCCCCGGCCTACGAGCAGTACTTC.

In its sample, this clone was seen many times. The rearrangement uses TRBV5-1 and TRBJ2-3; TRBD2 aligns across 9 bases. Germline lookup yields CDR1 SGHRS and CDR2 YFSETQ. The V and J ends lost 0 bases and 3 bases, in that order; junction bases with no gene match: 2. CDR3 size: 15 residues. The CDR3, as DNA: TGCGCCAGCAGCTTGGGCCTAGCGGGAACAGATACGCAGTATTTT. Translating it yields CASSLGLAGTDTQYF.

This clone has only a few counts. V gene TRBV5-6 combines with J gene TRBJ1-1; D gene ambiguous. Germline lookup yields CDR1 SGHDT and CDR2 YYEEEE. The CDR3 totals 13 residues. The V and J ends lost 0 bases and 0 bases respectively, with 3 bases between them. The CDR3 is CASSLAVNTEAFF. The CDR3 nucleotides read TGTGCCAGCAGCTTGGCGGTGAACACTGAAGCTTTCTTT.

The chain has TRBV14 and TRBJ2-2; 11 nucleotides align to TRBD2. Germline CDR1 SGHDN, CDR2 FVKESK. V dropped 4 bases and J dropped 6; count of bases not matched to a gene: 4. The CDR3 spans 15 residues. This CDR3 is CASSPTSGTAGELFF. CDR3 in DNA: TGTGCCAGCAGCCCGACTAGCGGGACGGCCGGGGAGCTGTTTTTT. The entire variable domain, with the rest obtained from reference TRBV14 and TRBJ2-2, is as follows: EAGVTQFPSHSVIEKGQTVTLRCDPISGHDNLYWYRRVMGKEIKFLLHFVKESKQDESGMPNNRFLAERTGGTYSTLKVQPAELEDSGVYFCASSPTSGTAGELFFGEGSRLTVL.

The V and J genes are TRBV7-9 and TRBJ2-7, with D perhaps TRBD1 (5 bases). From germline, CDR1 is SEHNR and CDR2 FQNEAQ (reference sequence). The CDR3 is made up of 16 amino acids. The V and J ends lost 1 base and 2 bases respectively, with 15 bases between them. Written as DNA, the CDR3 is TGTGCCAGCAGCTTAGGGTCTAGGACATCACCCTACGAGCAGTACTTC. Protein: CASSLGSRTSPYEQYF.

In DNA form, the CDR3 reads TGTGCCAGCAGTTTTCGGGGAGTTAACACCGGGGAGCTGTTTTTT. Protein product: CASSFRGVNTGELFF. The chain employs TRBV27 and TRBJ2-2; D might be TRBD2 (5 bases). The CDR3 extends over 15 amino acids. Germline V gene lookup returns CDR1 MNHEY and CDR2 SMNVEV (reference sequence). Deletions cut 3 bases from V and 2 bases from J, with 10 bases between.

The chain joins TRBV7-9 to TRBJ1-5; D is unclear. The CDR3 sequence is 14 residues long. Deletions cut 5 bases from V and 3 bases from J, with 11 bases between. Germline CDR1 reads SEHNR; CDR2 reads FQNEAQ (reference sequence). The CDR3 bases are TGTGCCAGCAGCCCCGACGGATTCAATCAGCCCCAGCATTTT. This translates into CASSPDGFNQPQHF.

To note about this clone: At the DNA level, this CDR3 is encoded by other sequences in the same sample as well. The chain recombines TRBV5-1 with TRBJ2-3, with D possibly TRBD1 on 5 matching bases. This CDR3 has 13 amino acids. Germline V gives CDR1 SGHRS, CDR2 YFSETQ. Trimming pared 1 base from V and 3 bases from J, leaving 6 bases between. CDR3 DNA: TGCGCCAGCAGCTTGCCAGGGACAGATACGCAGTATTTT. It yields the protein CASSLPGTDTQYF.

The chain is built from TRBV14 and TRBJ1-1, with a possible D match to TRBD1 (5 bases). The CDR3 runs to 11 residues. Trimming took off 3 bases at V and 11 bases at J, with 10 bases between the two ends. The germline CDR1 and CDR2 sequences are SGHDN and FVKESK. The CDR3 protein is CASSQGYRAFF. The CDR3 coding sequence is TGTGCCAGCAGCCAGGGCTACAGGGCTTTCTTT.

The V and J genes are TRBV4-3 and TRBJ2-2, with 12 bases lining up with TRBD2. The CDR3 has 18 amino acids. CDR1 LGHNA and CDR2 YSLEER come from the germline V gene. The junction had 7 bases not matched to a gene; V was cut back by 0 bases and J by 5 bases. The CDR3: CASSQESLAGGGTGELFF. The CDR3 DNA follows: TGCGCCAGCAGCCAAGAGTCCCTAGCGGGAGGGGGGACCGGGGAGCTGTTTTTT.

The rearrangement uses TRBV18 and TRBJ1-5; 8 bases align to TRBD1. There are 17 residues in the CDR3. Germline loops: CDR1 KGHSH, CDR2 LQKENI. The V segment lost 2 bases and the J segment 0 bases; nucleotides outside the gene matches: 6. CDR3 region: CASSPMAGGNSNQPQHF. DNA of the CDR3: TGTGCCAGCTCACCAATGGCAGGGGGCAATAGCAATCAGCCCCAGCATTTT.